This T cell receptor beta chain was recovered during a study of T cell repertoires in cytomegalovirus infection. Study overall: It can be stated that public TCR beta signatures indicated CMV infection as well as a matching HLA type.

The germline V gene encodes CDR1 MGHRA and CDR2 YSYEKL. The CDR3 spans 14 residues. Trimming took off 0 bases at V and 8 bases at J, with 13 bases between the two ends. TCRdb reanalysed the reads using MiXCR and keeps one entry per CDR3 protein. There are 200,000 to 300,000 distinct CDR3 sequences in the sample; 10% to 15% occur only once, and 1.6% lies in the top ten. The chain has TRBV4-1 and TRBJ1-1, with D unclear. The sample taken for sequencing was PBMCs. The clonotype comes from a human donor in good health (CMV status not recorded). Some clones in this sample may be carry-over from other donors' samples. The CDR3 sequence: CASSQESGRWEAFF. CDR3 sequence (DNA): TGCGCCAGCAGCCAAGAGTCAGGCAGGTGGGAAGCTTTCTTT.